This record covers a single T cell receptor (beta chain). This record belongs to a study of control samples from healthy donors and cancer patients. CDR1 is SEHNR, CDR2 FQNEAQ, per germline (reference sequence). V was clipped by 5 bases and J by 5 bases; unmatched bases: 4. The CDR3 loop spans 14 amino acids. TCRdb's copy holds only in-frame clones and misses some; the assay was immunoSEQ multiplex PCR. The sample has around 170,000 clones; 90% are singletons. The chain couples TRBV7-9 to TRBJ1-5, with 9 bases matching TRBD1. Sequencing was carried out using blood. This sequence originates from a woman in her forties or fifties in good health. The CDR3 loop reads CASSLTGGYQPQHF. The CDR3 nucleotides read TGTGCCAGCAGCCTGACAGGGGGTTATCAGCCCCAGCATTTT. Full variable domain (missing parts from reference TRBV7-9 and TRBJ1-5): DTGVSQNPRHKITKRGQNVTFRCDPISEHNRLYWYRQTLGQGPEFLTYFQNEAQLEKSRLLSDRFSAERPKGSFSTLEIQRTEQGDSAMYLCASSLTGGYQPQHFGDGTRLSIL.